This T cell receptor beta chain derives from a study of shared clonotypes between healthy human individuals (dated by TCRdb to 2019 to 2021). With regard to the full study: A couple of women and a few men aged 18 to 49 years were included in the cohort. Each donor's leukapheresis produced roughly between roughly 0.85 and 10 billion PBMCs. For each donor, CD4 naive and CD4 memory were each run on three plates, CD8 naive on two plates, and CD8 memory on one plate. To estimate repertoire size and how much clonotype sharing occurs between individuals, the study deeply sequenced the blood TCR repertoires of roughly 5 healthy adults. To increase sequencing depth and limit assay-specific biases, TCR repertoire library preparation and sequencing were carried out by different laboratories using diverse techniques. The paper as a whole reports these results and caveats: Pairwise subsampling indicated that sequencing depth was expected to affect the degree of clonotype sharing among donors. Across four donors, about 5% of naive CD4, around 3.3% of naive CD8, under 2.5% of memory CD4, and under 0.45% of memory CD8 clonotypes were shared. Compared with non-shared clonotypes, clonotypes shared by all four sorted-subset donors had higher generation probabilities. The small number of donors limited the genetic and exposure-history diversity represented. Larger estimated clonotype richness was generally found for naive subsets than for memory subsets. Incomplete sequencing was indicated by rarefaction of sorted-subset datasets, despite the large sequencing depth. Only blood was sampled, and tissue TCR repertoires likely differ from those in blood.

For the CD8 naive samples, CD45RO-negative cells were positively selected for CCR7, yielding a CD45RA+CCR7+ population from which TemRA cells were excluded. The donors were healthy, HIV-negative adults who had no recently reported acute infections or vaccinations. Every donor was a Caucasian adult living in Nashville, Tennessee, USA. After blood collection by leukapheresis, PBMCs were isolated using Ficoll-Histopaque density gradient centrifugation and then cryopreserved in the vapor phase of liquid nitrogen. Analytical flow cytometry was used to check the purity and quantity of every magnetically sorted T cell population. From each sorted fraction, genomic DNA was isolated and quantified by UV absorbance on a Nanodrop 2000c. Regarding this clone: The antigen it binds to is not known. Base qualities are missing; no much larger clone stands one base away.

TCR CDR3 regions were amplified from genomic DNA by multiplex PCR using the deep immunoSEQ assay. Extracted genomic DNA from each cell subset was spread evenly across all wells of several immunoSEQ 96-well plates, with each plate serving as a replicate. For sorted subsets, roughly 190 ng of genomic DNA, equivalent to some 33,000 T cell genomes, went into each replicate PCR. Purified libraries were quantified with a Qubit 3.0 fluorometer, sized on a Bioanalyzer 2100, and re-quantified with the KAPA Library Quantification kit. Every immunoSEQ 96-well plate was sequenced on a dedicated single-read 150-cycle Illumina NextSeq 550 flow cell. In the authors' own workflow: Because only junctional sequences without quality scores were contained in the immunoSEQ output, filtering matching that applied to full-length reads could not be performed. Sequences were annotated with PyIR, a Python wrapper for IgBLAST v1.9, using IMGT germline references to assign V/J genes and CDR3. Reads were removed for weak V/J assignments (E-value above 1e-6), missing CDR3, stop codons, out-of-frame junctions, or ambiguous translated residues. V3J clonotypes were defined as sequences sharing an identical inferred V gene, J gene, and CDR3 amino acid sequence. To compute the percentage overlap between repertoires, the number of shared unique clonotypes was divided by the size of the smaller repertoire. Three approaches were used to assess repertoire richness: RTK rarefaction, the Chao1 estimator, and Recon v2.1 estimates of unobserved clonotypes. For all TCRbeta clonotypes obtained by the gDNA method from a handful of donors, generation probabilities were computed with OLGA. The table comes from immuneACCESS by way of TCRdb, which keeps in-frame sequences with V and J called. Part of the clones is missing from these tables; in studies checked, under half for an unresolved V gene and the rest for unknown reasons. That table is the source of V, J and clone size, and D and trimming were worked out from the DNA. Across this sample there are roughly 2,000,000 clones, with approximately 94% seen only once. 0.95% to 1.5% of the sample belongs to the ten largest clones.

This receptor was taken from a man between 18 and 35 years old in good health. Source material: naive CD8+ T cells sorted from blood. The cell subset or site label here, explained by the study, means: CD45RA+CCR7+.

The CDR3 reads as follows: CASSNRDGQTYEQYF. The DNA sequence follows: TGTGCCAGCAGCAACCGGGACGGGCAGACCTACGAGCAGTACTTC. The V gene is TRBV5-6 and the J gene is TRBJ2-7; the D element could tentatively be TRBD1 or TRBD2, as 5 bases agree for each. The CDR3 measures 15 amino acids from cysteine to phenylalanine. The read is trimmed to its CDR3 DNA, 45 bases read in frame from base 1. CDR1 and CDR2 (SGHDT, YYEEEE) derive from the germline V gene. V and J are truncated by 4 bases and 2 bases respectively, leaving an intervening sequence of 16 bases.